This T cell receptor beta chain was sequenced during a study of blood T cell repertoires in COVID-19. Across the whole study: From T cells, B-cell-depleted T cells, or PBMCs came the material, which was cDNA or gDNA.

Method: immunoSEQ multiplex PCR; TCRdb's copy keeps in-frame clones and lacks some. The table has fewer than 250,000 clones, around nine tenths seen once. This CDR3 has 18 amino acids. Sequenced sample: peripheral blood. The rearrangement links TRBV21-1 to TRBJ2-1; the table names TRBD1, a call not compared with the DNA. TRBV21-1 is shown as a pseudogene. This sequence originates from a woman aged 60-70 years with acute or convalescent COVID-19. CDR3 sequence (DNA): TGTGCCAGCAGCCCTCGTCCCGGGACAGGGGAAGCATACAATGAGCAGTTCTTC. Translated, it gives CASSPRPGTGEAYNEQFF.